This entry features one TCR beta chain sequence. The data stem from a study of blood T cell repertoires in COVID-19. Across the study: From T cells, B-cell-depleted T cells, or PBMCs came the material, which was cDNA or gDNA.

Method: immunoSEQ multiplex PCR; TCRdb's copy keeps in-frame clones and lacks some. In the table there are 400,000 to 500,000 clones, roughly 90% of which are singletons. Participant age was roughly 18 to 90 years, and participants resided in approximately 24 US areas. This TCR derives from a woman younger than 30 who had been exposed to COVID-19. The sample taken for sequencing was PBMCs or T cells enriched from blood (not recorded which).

The chain's CDR3 is CASSLYGTGRMNTEAFF. The CDR3 DNA reads TGTGCCAGCAGTTTATACGGGACAGGGCGGATGAACACTGAAGCTTTCTTT. V usage is TRBV27 and J usage is TRBJ1-1; 9 bases align to TRBD1. CDR3 length: 17 amino acids. Looked up from germline, CDR1 is MNHEY and CDR2 is SMNVEV (reference sequence). V shed 1 base and J 0 bases; nucleotides not matched to a gene: 6.